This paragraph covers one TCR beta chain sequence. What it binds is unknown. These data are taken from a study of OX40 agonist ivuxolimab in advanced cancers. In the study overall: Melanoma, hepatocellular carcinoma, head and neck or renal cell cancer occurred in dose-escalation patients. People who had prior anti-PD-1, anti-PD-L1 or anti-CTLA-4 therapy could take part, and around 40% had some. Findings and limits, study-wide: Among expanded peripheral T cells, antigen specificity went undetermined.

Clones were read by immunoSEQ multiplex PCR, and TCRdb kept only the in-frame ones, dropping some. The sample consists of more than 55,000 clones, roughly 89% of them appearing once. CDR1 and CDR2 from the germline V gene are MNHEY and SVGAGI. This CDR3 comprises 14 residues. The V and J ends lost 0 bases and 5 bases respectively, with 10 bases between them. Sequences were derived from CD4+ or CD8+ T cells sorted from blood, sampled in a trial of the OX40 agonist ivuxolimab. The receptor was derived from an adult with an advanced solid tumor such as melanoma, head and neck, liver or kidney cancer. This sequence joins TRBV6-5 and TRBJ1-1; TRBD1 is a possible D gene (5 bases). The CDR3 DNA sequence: TGTGCCAGCAGTTACTCGGGGGTGGGGACTGAAGCTTTCTTT. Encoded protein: CASSYSGVGTEAFF.